This passage covers 28 T cell receptor beta chains from one sample sequenced in a study of T cell responses to AZD1222 COVID-19 vaccine. Sequencing used immunoSEQ multiplex PCR; TCRdb keeps in-frame clones, though not all of them. The repertoire consists of over 150,000 clones, with 90% occurring once and the leading ten covering 6.1%. This sample comprised peripheral blood, obtained on day 0 of AZD1222 vaccination. The receptors shown here come from an adult in good health.

The chain recombines TRBV28 with TRBJ2-7, with D tentatively TRBD1 or TRBD2 (7 bases each). V lost 6 bases to trimming and J lost 3 bases, with 15 bases between them. The CDR3 length is 14 residues. Germline V gene data show CDR1 as MDHEN and CDR2 as SYDVKM. The CDR3: CASRKQGGGYEQYF. The CDR3 DNA follows: TGTGCCAGCAGGAAGCAGGGGGGGGGCTACGAGCAGTACTTC.

This sequence joins TRBV10-1 and TRBJ2-1; 9 bases are a match to TRBD2. CDR1 WNHNN and CDR2 SYGVQD come from the germline V gene (reference sequence). The CDR3 totals 16 residues. The trim removed 0 bases at V and 3 bases at J, leaving 3 bases unmatched. The CDR3 DNA sequence: TGCGCCAGCAGTGAGTCGCTAGCGGGGAACTACAATGAGCAGTTCTTC. Translated, it gives CASSESLAGNYNEQFF.

This clone was seen only a few times. This rearrangement joins TRBV3-1 (or the pseudogene TRBV3-2) to TRBJ2-1; tentatively, D is TRBD2 (5 bases). V lost 5 bases, J lost 5 bases, and 13 bases lay in between. Germline V gene lookup returns CDR1 LGHDT and CDR2 YNNKEL (reference sequence). This CDR3 contains 14 residues. The CDR3 DNA sequence: TGTGCCAGCAGCGGAGGCCAGCGCAACAATGAGCAGTTCTTC. It specifies CASSGGQRNNEQFF.

Only a few counts were recorded for this clone. The chain has TRBV5-4 and TRBJ2-2, with TRBD1 matching over 7 bases. Germline V lookup: CDR1 SGHNT, CDR2 YYREEE (reference sequence). The V gene end was trimmed by 4 bases and the J gene end by 1 base; junction bases not matched to a gene: 13. This CDR3 has 18 residues. CDR3 region: CASSQSFTTGMNTGELFF. The CDR3 DNA follows: TGTGCCAGCAGCCAATCCTTCACGACAGGGATGAACACCGGGGAGCTGTTTTTT.

The V gene is TRBV7-6, the J gene TRBJ2-1, with D perhaps TRBD1 or TRBD2 (5 bases each). Germline CDR1 SGHVS, CDR2 FNYEAQ. V was pared by 5 bases and J by 4 bases, with 12 bases between. The CDR3 loop spans 14 amino acids. CDR3 nucleotides: TGTGCCAGCAGCCACCGGGACGGATACAATGAGCAGTTCTTC. The encoded protein is CASSHRDGYNEQFF.

The chain joins TRBV7-9 to TRBJ2-7; 7 nucleotides align to TRBD1. The junction had 8 bases not matched to a gene; V was cut back by 5 bases and J by 1 base. Germline V gene lookup returns CDR1 SEHNR and CDR2 FQNEAQ (reference sequence). The CDR3 is made up of 15 amino acids. As DNA, the CDR3 is TGTGCCAGCAGCAAATCCCCGGGACAGTCCTACGAGCAGTACTTC. Encoded protein: CASSKSPGQSYEQYF. Variable domain in full (rest from reference TRBV7-9 and TRBJ2-7): DTGVSQNPRHKITKRGQNVTFRCDPISEHNRLYWYRQTLGQGPEFLTYFQNEAQLEKSRLLSDRFSAERPKGSFSTLEIQRTEQGDSAMYLCASSKSPGQSYEQYFGPGTRLTVT.

This chain's CDR3 is CASSQTGVSVTQYF. The DNA for the CDR3 is TGTGCCAGCAGTCAAACAGGGGTTAGTGTGACCCAGTACTTC. J is TRBJ2-5 and V is TRBV6-2 or TRBV6-3, with 7 bases lining up with TRBD1. The CDR3 contains 14 residues. With V trimmed by 5 bases and J by 7 bases, 10 bases remained unmatched. Germline CDR1 and CDR2: MNHEY and SVGEGT.

The V call is TRBV7-3, the J call TRBJ2-1; 12 bases map to TRBD2. After removal of 5 bases from V and 1 base from J, the junction contained 6 bases not matched to a gene. Germline CDR1 and CDR2: SGHTA and FQGTGA. The CDR3 extends over 17 amino acids. The CDR3 loop is CASSPTTSGSSYNEQFF. In nucleotides, the CDR3 is TGTGCCAGCAGCCCAACGACTAGCGGGAGTTCCTACAATGAGCAGTTCTTC.

The chain employs TRBV6-5 and TRBJ1-6, with D unclear. Trimming removed 8 bases from V and 6 bases from J, with 11 bases in between. The germline V gene encodes CDR1 MNHEY and CDR2 SVGAGI. The CDR3 consists of 13 residues. CDR3 nucleotide sequence: TGTGCCAGCTCACCATTTTCTAATTCACCCCTCCACTTT. Amino acid sequence: CASSPFSNSPLHF.

The chain is built from TRBV5-3 and TRBJ1-1; unclear D gene. TRBV5-3 belongs to the ORF category, with a function that is uncertain. CDR3 length equals 16 residues. V was trimmed by 4 bases and J by 4 bases, leaving 20 bases between them. CDR3 nucleotides: TGTGCCAGAAGCCCTTGGCGCGCCCTCCGAGGCACTGAAGCTTTCTTT. Its translation: CARSPWRALRGTEAFF.

The chain couples TRBV30 to TRBJ1-6; 7 bases fit TRBD1. CDR1 and CDR2 (germline): GTSNPN, SVGIG (reference sequence). The CDR3 length is 14 residues. V lost 2 bases, J lost 9 bases, and 7 bases stayed unmatched. The CDR3 bases are TGTGCCTGGAGTTTTGGACAGGCCTTTTCACCCCTCCACTTT. Amino acids: CAWSFGQAFSPLHF.

The genes are TRBV7-9 and TRBJ2-6; D possibly corresponds to TRBD1 (5 bases). This CDR3 has 15 amino acids. V was clipped by 6 bases and J by 0 bases, with 9 bases between them. CDR1 is SEHNR and CDR2 is FQNEAQ in the germline V gene (reference sequence). CDR3 nucleotide sequence: TGTGCCAGCAGGGTCCAGGGCTCTGGGGCCAACGTCCTGACTTTC. This translates into CASRVQGSGANVLTF.

The chain carries TRBV30 and TRBJ2-1; weak D call: TRBD2 (6 bases). CDR1 GTSNPN and CDR2 SVGIG come from the germline V gene (reference sequence). The CDR3 covers 13 residues. The V gene lost 3 bases and the J gene lost 4 bases, with 10 bases spanning the gap. This CDR3 is CAWSGGAYNEQFF. CDR3 bases: TGTGCCTGGAGCGGGGGAGCATACAATGAGCAGTTCTTC.

This chain's CDR3 is CASTPHASSYNEQFF. In DNA form, the CDR3 reads TGTGCCAGCACCCCCCACGCGAGCTCCTACAATGAGCAGTTCTTC. This rearrangement joins TRBV9 to TRBJ2-1; D not resolved. Trimming pared 6 bases from V and 0 bases from J, leaving 13 bases between. Germline V gene lookup returns CDR1 SGDLS and CDR2 YYNGEE. This CDR3 has 15 residues.

The chain carries TRBV19 and TRBJ2-6; D may match TRBD1 or TRBD2 (5 bases each). This CDR3 has 16 amino acids. CDR1 LNHDA and CDR2 SQIVND come from the germline V gene (reference sequence). V dropped 2 bases and J dropped 1 base, with 9 bases sitting between them. CDR3 in amino acids: CASSIRGPSGANVLTF. The CDR3 nucleotides are TGTGCCAGTAGTATAAGGGGACCGTCTGGGGCCAACGTCCTGACTTTC.

The chain uses TRBV14 and TRBJ1-2; no firm D call. The V and J ends lost 4 bases and 4 bases respectively, with 7 bases between them. From germline, CDR1 is SGHDN and CDR2 FVKESK. The CDR3 contains 12 residues. CDR3 residues: CASSPNPYGYTF. For the CDR3, the DNA is TGTGCCAGCAGCCCTAACCCCTATGGCTACACCTTC.

This clone was counted once. V gene TRBV18 combines with J gene TRBJ1-2, with TRBD1 identical over 9 bases. Germline values: CDR1 KGHSH, CDR2 LQKENI. The CDR3 totals 15 residues. The V and J ends lost 6 bases and 1 base, in that order; junction bases with no gene match: 6. The CDR3 bases are TGTGCCAGCTCCCTTGGACAGGGGCTTAACTATGGCTACACCTTC. This codes for CASSLGQGLNYGYTF.

As DNA, the CDR3 is TGTGCCAGCAGTTTCGGACAGAATATCTACACCGGGGAGCTGTTTTTT. Its translation is CASSFGQNIYTGELFF. The rearrangement uses TRBV6-2 or TRBV6-3 and TRBJ2-2; possibly TRBD1 for D (6 bases). Germline lookup yields CDR1 MNHEY and CDR2 SVGEGT. The V and J ends lost 4 bases and 3 bases respectively, with 15 bases between them. The CDR3 has 16 residues.

This clone was detected a few times. The chain combines TRBV6-5 with TRBJ1-6; D not resolved. Trimming pared 0 bases from V and 12 bases from J, leaving 9 bases between. The CDR3 is 13 amino acids. CDR1 is MNHEY and CDR2 is SVGAGI in the germline V gene. DNA of the CDR3: TGTGCCAGCAGTTACTCTCCCGAGGTACCCCTCCACTTT. Protein product: CASSYSPEVPLHF.

As DNA, the CDR3 is TGTGCCAGCAGCTACGACGGGAGCGGTGGTCAGCCCCAGCATTTT. This codes for CASSYDGSGGQPQHF. The chain uses TRBV6-5 and TRBJ1-5; D is unresolved. Trimming left V 6 bases short and J 6 bases short, with 18 bases between. This CDR3 contains 15 residues. Per germline, CDR1 MNHEY and CDR2 SVGAGI.

The V call is TRBV6-2 or TRBV6-3, the J call TRBJ1-5; D ambiguous. The CDR3 spans 14 residues. The ends were cut back, 5 bases at V and 3 bases at J, with 11 bases in the middle. Germline CDR1 MNHEY, CDR2 SVGEGT. The CDR3 DNA sequence: TGTGCCAGCAGTGCCGGGCCTAACAATCAGCCCCAGCATTTT. It translates to CASSAGPNNQPQHF.

This chain connects TRBV6-5 to TRBJ2-3, with D possibly matching TRBD2 (5 bases). Trimming left V 2 bases short and J 10 bases short, with 19 bases between. In germline, CDR1 is MNHEY, CDR2 SVGAGI. This CDR3 has 15 amino acids. DNA for the CDR3: TGTGCCAGCAGTTACAAGGGAGTACTGGCTGGGGCGCAGTATTTT. This sequence encodes CASSYKGVLAGAQYF.

V usage is TRBV12-3 or TRBV12-4 and J usage is TRBJ1-2, with 7 nucleotides matching TRBD1. The CDR3 length is 13 residues. V lost 3 bases to trimming and J lost 7 bases; unmatched junction nucleotides: 5. CDR3 nucleotides: TGTGCCAGCAGTTTCCAGGGGGTAGGTGGCTACACCTTC. Translated, it gives CASSFQGVGGYTF.

The gene calls are TRBV27 and TRBJ2-7; D uncertain. Germline V lookup: CDR1 MNHEY, CDR2 SMNVEV (reference sequence). The CDR3 is made up of 16 amino acids. Trimming left V 0 bases short and J 0 bases short, with 12 bases between. As DNA, the CDR3 is TGTGCCAGCAGTTTATCGATTGTTGCTAGCTCCTACGAGCAGTACTTC. This encodes CASSLSIVASSYEQYF.

The V and J genes are TRBV18 and TRBJ1-4, with D maybe TRBD1 (6 bases). CDR1 and CDR2 (germline): KGHSH, LQKENI. The CDR3 loop spans 15 amino acids. Between the trimmed V and J ends, which lost 3 bases and 8 bases, there was a span of 16 bases. The CDR3 region has the DNA TGTGCCAGCTCACCTGAACAGGGCTCAGGAGAAAAACTGTTTTTT. It specifies CASSPEQGSGEKLFF.

The chain recombines TRBV21-1 with TRBJ1-5; the table's TRBD1 call for D was not verified on the DNA. TRBV21-1 is a pseudogene segment. The CDR3 sequence is 17 residues long. The CDR3 is CASSNGQGCSGNQPQHF. CDR3 nucleotide sequence: TGTGCCAGCAGCAACGGACAGGGATGTTCCGGCAATCAGCCCCAGCATTTT.

The chain couples TRBV4-1 to TRBJ1-5; D gene ambiguous. This CDR3 comprises 16 residues. Deletions cut 0 bases from V and 7 bases from J, with 16 bases between. Per the germline V gene, CDR1 is MGHRA and CDR2 is YSYEKL. The CDR3 DNA reads as TGCGCCAGCAGCCAAGATGGCGGGTTTGTGAGGCAGCCCCAGCATTTT. The encoded protein is CASSQDGGFVRQPQHF.

The chain combines TRBV7-2 with TRBJ1-1, with D possibly matching TRBD1 (5 bases). Germline V gives CDR1 SGHTA, CDR2 FQGNSA. The CDR3 spans 12 residues. The germline V and J ends were trimmed by 2 bases and 11 bases, with 12 bases remaining between them. The CDR3 nucleotides are TGTGCCAGCAGCTTACTTCAGGGAGTTGCTTTCTTT. Translated, it gives CASSLLQGVAFF.